This TCR beta chain is from a study of PD-1 blockade in classical Hodgkin lymphoma. The protocol was immunoSEQ multiplex PCR, while the TCRdb copy is restricted to in-frame clones and leaves out a portion. The table shows more than 85,000 clones, with roughly nine tenths occurring only once. CDR1 and CDR2 from the germline V gene are KGHSH and LQKENI. Trimming pared 2 bases from V and 2 bases from J, leaving 6 bases between. The CDR3 length is 13 residues. As for time point: cycle 4 day 1 (C4D1), after 5 to 7 weeks of nivolumab. All the patients suffered relapse after autologous stem cell transplantation, and brentuximab vedotin exposure differed.

The genes are TRBV18 and TRBJ1-2, with D hard to call. This clonotype was obtained from a human donor with classical Hodgkin lymphoma. The sample here was peripheral blood mononuclear cells (PBMCs), taken before the fourth cycle of nivolumab. CDR3 DNA sequence: TGTGCCAGCTCACCAGGCGAAAACTATGGCTACACCTTC. Translation gives CASSPGENYGYTF.